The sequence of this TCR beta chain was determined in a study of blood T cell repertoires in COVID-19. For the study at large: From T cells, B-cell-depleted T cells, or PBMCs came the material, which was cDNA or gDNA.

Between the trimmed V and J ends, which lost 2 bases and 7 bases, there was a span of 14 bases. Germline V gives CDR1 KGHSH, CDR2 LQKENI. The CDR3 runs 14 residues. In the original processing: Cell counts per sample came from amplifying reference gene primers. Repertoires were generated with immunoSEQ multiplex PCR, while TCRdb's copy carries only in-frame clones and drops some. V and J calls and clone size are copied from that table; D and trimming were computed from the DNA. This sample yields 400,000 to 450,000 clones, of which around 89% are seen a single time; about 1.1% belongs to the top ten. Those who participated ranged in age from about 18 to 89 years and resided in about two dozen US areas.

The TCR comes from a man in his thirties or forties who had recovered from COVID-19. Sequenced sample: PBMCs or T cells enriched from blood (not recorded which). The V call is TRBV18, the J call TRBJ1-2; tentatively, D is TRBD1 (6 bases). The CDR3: CASSPNRDGVGYTF. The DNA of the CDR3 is TGTGCCAGCTCACCAAACAGGGACGGGGTTGGCTACACCTTC. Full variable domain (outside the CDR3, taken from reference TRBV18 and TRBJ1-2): NAGVMQNPRHLVRRRGQEARLRCSPMKGHSHVYWYRQLPEEGLKFMVYLQKENIIDESGMPKERFSAEFPKEGPSILRIQQVVRGDSAAYFCASSPNRDGVGYTFGSGTRLTVV.